The present T cell receptor (beta chain) was sequenced within a study of Ad26.COV2.S vaccination and SARS-CoV-2 variants. Study overall: The study gave Ad26.COV2.S intramuscularly, once or twice 56 days apart.

Treatment of the sample: 15 to 20 received Ad26.COV2.S at low or high dose, single or two shots; roughly five received placebo; per-sample allocation not given. Vaccine and placebo recipients were sampled on day 63 after the first injection. Germline CDR1 and CDR2: SGHNT and YENEEA. The CDR3 length is 14 residues. V was cut by 2 bases and J by 1 base, with 8 bases left in between. TCRdb's copy holds only in-frame clones and misses some; the assay was immunoSEQ multiplex PCR. The sample has 450,000 to 550,000 clones; 85% to 90% are singletons. The receptor was derived from a person between 18 and 59 years old who received the Ad26.COV2.S COVID-19 vaccine or a placebo. Source: peripheral blood, taken in a trial of Ad26.COV2.S vaccine versus placebo. This chain uses TRBV11-3 with TRBJ1-1; the D is unclear. The DNA of the CDR3 is TGTGCCAGCAGCTTACGACACCCGAACACTGAAGCTTTCTTT. Translated, it gives CASSLRHPNTEAFF.